Listed below are T cell receptor beta chains from one sample, sequenced in a study of neurological immune-mediated disorders. TCRdb reprocessed the 5' RACE reads with MiXCR, giving one entry per CDR3 protein. The table shows about 80,000 distinct CDR3 sequences, with about 5.6% occurring only once. The sample consisted of PBMCs. Receptor source: a woman aged 55-69 years with multiple sclerosis. Each CDR3 is given with its conserved first and last residue. D genes are given only for firm matches. The size field is filled for only some rows; it gives once, few, many or a size class.

TRBD2 TRBJ2-1 TRBV14 many CASSHQLAGWYNEQFF TGTGCCAGCAGCCACCAACTAGCGGGGTGGTACAATGAGCAGTTCTTC
TRBD2 TRBJ2-7 TRBV27 many CASSQQPLAGAPYEQYF TGTGCCAGCAGTCAACAACCTCTAGCGGGGGCTCCCTACGAGCAGTACTTC
. TRBJ2-6 TRBV5-1 many CASSLAVAGANVLTF TGCGCCAGCAGCTTGGCCGTGGCTGGGGCCAACGTCCTGACTTTC
. TRBJ1-1 TRBV15 many CATMSGTDTEAFF TGTGCCACCATGTCAGGGACGGACACTGAAGCTTTCTTT
TRBD1 TRBJ1-5 TRBV10-3 many CAISDSGGANQPQHF TGTGCCATCAGTGACTCAGGGGGGGCAAATCAGCCCCAGCATTTT
. TRBJ1-5 TRBV5-1 . CASSLDSTTPSTQHF TGCGCCAGCAGCTTGGATAGCACGACCCCTTCGACCCAGCATTTT
. TRBJ1-2 TRBV5-1 many CASSAGLNPTNYGYTF TGCGCCAGCAGCGCGGGACTGAACCCAACTAACTATGGCTACACCTTC
TRBD1 TRBJ1-4 TRBV5-4 few CASSPDRFYEKLFF TGTGCCAGCAGCCCGGACAGGTTTTATGAAAAACTGTTTTTT
. TRBJ1-5 TRBV6-1 . CASSEPGRINQPQHF TGTGCCAGCAGTGAACCCGGGCGGATCAATCAGCCCCAGCATTTT
. TRBJ1-1 TRBV6-6 many CASSYPGGNTEAFF TGTGCCAGCAGTTACCCGGGGGGTAACACTGAAGCTTTCTTT
. TRBJ2-7 TRBV5-1 . CASRRATISYEQYF TGCGCCAGCAGGCGGGCTACTATCTCCTACGAGCAGTACTTC
TRBD1 TRBJ1-6 TRBV6-4 many CASRSGTGYNSPLHF TGTGCCAGCAGGAGCGGGACAGGGTATAATTCACCCCTCCACTTT
. TRBJ2-5 TRBV2 many CASTRARGETQYF TGTGCCAGCACCAGGGCGCGGGGAGAGACCCAGTACTTC
. TRBJ1-6 TRBV5-1 many CASSLTQGVGSPLHF TGCGCCAGCAGCTTGACCCAGGGTGTGGGGTCACCCCTCCACTTT
. TRBJ2-3 TRBV29-1 many CSDSVGTDTQYF TGCAGCGATTCAGTGGGCACAGATACGCAGTATTTT
. TRBJ2-3 TRBV20-1 many CSAMPGTTADTQYF TGCAGTGCAATGCCGGGAACGACCGCAGATACGCAGTATTTT
. TRBJ1-6 TRBV7-9 many CASSTSRGDLSPLHF TGTGCCAGCAGTACAAGTCGGGGGGATTTGTCACCCCTCCACTTT
TRBD1 TRBJ1-1 TRBV5-1 many CASSGGQGRTEAFF TGCGCCAGCAGCGGAGGACAGGGGAGGACTGAAGCTTTCTTT
TRBD1 TRBJ1-5 TRBV20-1 many CSAAKGTGNQPQHF TGCAGTGCTGCTAAAGGGACAGGGAATCAGCCCCAGCATTTT
. TRBJ1-2 TRBV10-1 few CASSAAGSGSGYTF TGCGCCAGCAGTGCGGCTGGCTCGGGAAGTGGCTACACCTTC
. TRBJ2-2 TRBV7-2 many CASSYRTGELFF TGTGCCAGCAGCTACCGCACCGGGGAGCTGTTTTTT
. TRBJ1-6 TRBV5-1 many CASSLGSNSPLHF TGCGCCAGCAGCTTGGGGTCTAATTCACCCCTCCACTTT
TRBD1 TRBJ1-4 TRBV6-6 many CASSFSGGSGKLFF TGTGCCAGCAGTTTTTCAGGGGGGTCGGGAAAACTGTTTTTT
. TRBJ1-1 TRBV7-8 medium-sized CASSLAAGGRPEAFF TGTGCCAGCAGCTTAGCTGCGGGCGGAAGGCCTGAAGCTTTCTTT
TRBD1 TRBJ1-1 TRBV10-3 many CAISESGQGYTEAFF TGTGCCATCAGTGAGTCGGGACAGGGGTACACTGAAGCTTTCTTT
. TRBJ1-2 TRBV29-1 many CSVAHGDDYTF TGCAGCGTTGCCCATGGGGATGACTACACCTTC